This T cell receptor beta chain appears in the sequencing data of a study of T cell repertoires in cytomegalovirus infection. Study-wide context: Recently identified HLA-C-restricted CMV epitopes were among the peptides used. Carrying CMV and the relevant HLA type showed in public TCR beta signatures. Findings and caveats of the study: Carriers of CMV and the relevant HLA type were discriminated by public TCR beta frequency. HLA-C-restricted TCR beta clonotypes specific for CMV led the ex vivo response.

This clonotype was recorded at least ten times. As yet, its antigen is unknown. TCRdb reprocessed the reads via MiXCR and lists one record per CDR3 protein. The sample consists of roughly 800,000 distinct CDR3 sequences, about 27% of them appearing once. The source material was cultured CD8+ T cells from PBMCs, sampled from culture after CMV antigen stimulation. The receptor's source is a human donor in good health (CMV status not recorded). Some clones in this sample may be carry-over from other donors' samples.

CDR3: CASSLARTSGKTYNEQFF. As DNA, the CDR3 is TGTGCCAGCAGCTTAGCCCGGACTAGCGGAAAAACTTACAATGAGCAGTTCTTC. J is TRBJ2-1 and V is TRBV7-6; 10 bases map to TRBD2. Trimming took 0 bases from V and 4 from J; bases not matched to a gene: 9. The CDR3 is made up of 18 amino acids. Germline CDR1 is SGHVS and CDR2 is FNYEAQ.